This T cell receptor beta chain comes out of a study of shared clonotypes between healthy human individuals (dated by TCRdb to the early 2020s). In terms of the full investigation: The cohort comprised two women and three men aged 18 to 49 years. For each donor, three plates each were used for CD4 naive and CD4 memory, two plates were used for CD8 naive, and one plate was used for CD8 memory. The study deeply sequenced blood TCR repertoires of five healthy adults to estimate repertoire size and the extent of clonotype sharing between individuals. Different laboratories and diverse techniques were used to prepare libraries and sequence TCR repertoires, to increase sequencing depth and limit assay-specific biases. Between about 0.8 and 9.5 billion PBMCs per donor were obtained by leukapheresis.

CD8 naive samples were CD45RO-negative cells positively selected for CCR7, giving a CD45RA+CCR7+ population that excluded TemRA cells. The donors were healthy, HIV-negative adults with no recently reported acute infections or vaccinations. Every donor was a Caucasian adult residing in Nashville, Tennessee, USA. Blood was obtained by leukapheresis, after which PBMCs were separated by Ficoll-Histopaque density gradient centrifugation and cryopreserved in liquid nitrogen vapor phase. Analytical flow cytometry was used to check the purity and quantity of every magnetically sorted T cell population. Genomic DNA was isolated from each sorted fraction and quantified by UV absorbance on a Nanodrop 2000c. General findings and caveats noted by the study authors: Estimated clonotype richness was generally larger for naive than for memory subsets. Across a few donors, around 5% of naive CD4, approximately 3.6% of naive CD8, approximately 2.5% of memory CD4, and roughly 0.41% of memory CD8 clonotypes were shared. Because the study included a small number of donors, the genetic and exposure-history diversity represented was limited. Even with the large sequencing depth, rarefaction of the sorted-subset datasets indicated that sequencing was incomplete. Pairwise subsampling led to the expectation that sequencing depth would affect the degree of clonotype sharing among donors. Compared with non-shared clonotypes, the clonotypes found in all four sorted-subset donors had higher generation probabilities. Only blood was sampled, and tissue TCR repertoires likely differ from those in blood.

TCR CDR3 regions were amplified from genomic DNA by multiplex PCR using the deep immunoSEQ assay. For each cell subset, the extracted genomic DNA was distributed evenly across all wells of several immunoSEQ 96-well plates, and each plate served as one replicate. For sorted subsets, approximately 210 ng genomic DNA, equal to approximately 30,000 T cell genomes, was loaded into each replicate PCR. Purified libraries were quantified with a Qubit 3.0 fluorometer, sized on a Bioanalyzer 2100, and re-quantified with the KAPA Library Quantification kit. Each immunoSEQ 96-well plate was sequenced on its own single-read 150-cycle Illumina NextSeq 550 flow cell. In the original analysis: The immunoSEQ output contained only junctional sequences without quality scores, so filtering could not match that applied to full-length reads. To assign V/J genes and CDR3, sequences were annotated using PyIR, a Python wrapper for IgBLAST v1.9, with IMGT germline references. Reads were removed for weak V/J assignments (E-value above 1e-6), missing CDR3, stop codons, out-of-frame junctions, or ambiguous translated residues. V3J clonotypes were defined as sequences sharing the same inferred V gene, J gene, and CDR3 amino acid sequence. Percentage overlap between repertoires was calculated by dividing the number of shared unique clonotypes by the size of the smaller repertoire. Repertoire richness was assessed with RTK rarefaction, the Chao1 estimator, and Recon v2.1 estimates of unobserved clonotypes. OLGA was used to compute generation probabilities for all TCRbeta clonotypes that the gDNA method yielded from a handful of donors. The source is immuneACCESS, and TCRdb retained only in-frame sequences with V and J called. Part of the clones is not carried over; for the studies checked, unresolved V genes explain less than half of this, and the remainder is unexplained. For V, J and clone size, that table is used; D and trimming come from the DNA. This sample lists about 1,800,000 clones; around 96% were detected once. The ten largest clones capture roughly 1% of the sample.

As to this clone: No cognate antigen has been identified for it. Qualities for individual bases were not recorded, and no much larger clone is one base off. Within the sample, other DNA sequences also encode this same CDR3.

This clonotype was sampled from a man between 18 and 29 years old in good health. The sample taken for sequencing was naive CD8+ T cells sorted from blood. Interpreted using the paper, the cell subset or site label stands for: CD45RA+CCR7+.

The base sequence is TGTGCCAGCAGTTATTCAGTGAACACTGAAGCTTTCTTT. Translated, this gives CASSYSVNTEAFF. The rearrangement joined TRBV6-5 to TRBJ1-1, with no reliable assignment of the D segment. The germline V gene sets CDR1 to MNHEY and CDR2 to SVGAGI. At the junction V is shortened by 3 bases and J by 0 bases, with 5 bases in between. Counted from cysteine to phenylalanine, this CDR3 has 13 amino acids. CDR3 DNA only is kept here, 39 bases in frame from base 1.